This is a list of T cell receptor beta chains from one sample in a study of T-cell memory formation after mild COVID-19. Each CDR3 protein is one row after TCRdb ran MiXCR on the 5' RACE reads. The sample has a few hundred thousand distinct CDR3 sequences; around 24% are singletons. The specimen was PBMCs or a T cell subset sorted from them (not recorded which). Receptors were obtained from an adult woman who had mild COVID-19 (a few samples of this study predate the infection). Cell type and time point are not known. The CDR3 runs from the conserved cysteine through the conserved F or W. The order of the fields is clone size, V gene, D gene, J gene, CDR3 DNA, CDR3 protein. The D gene is left open where the match is weak. The size of a clone is reported for some rows only, either as once, few or many, or as a class for expanded clones.

>-|TRBV5-1|TRBD2|TRBJ2-7
TGCGCCAGCAGCTTCCAACTAGCGGGATACGAGCAGTACTTC
CASSFQLAGYEQYF
>-|TRBV12-3/TRBV12-4|-|TRBJ2-7
TGTGCCAGCAGCGATGAGTCCCACGAGCAGTACTTC
CASSDESHEQYF
>-|TRBV28|-|TRBJ2-2
TGTGCCAGCAGTCTGTCGTCGGACGGGGAGCTGTTTTTT
CASSLSSDGELFF
>few|TRBV5-1|-|TRBJ1-1
TGCGCCAGCAGCTCGCCATACAGGTCTGAAGCTTTCTTT
CASSSPYRSEAFF
>-|TRBV18|-|TRBJ2-1
TGTGCCAGCTCACCGATAGCATACAATGAGCAGTTCTTC
CASSPIAYNEQFF
>-|TRBV18|TRBD1|TRBJ1-6
TGTGCCAGCTCACCAACGGGACAGATTAATTCACCCCTCCACTTT
CASSPTGQINSPLHF
>few|TRBV29-1|-|TRBJ2-1
TGCAGCGTTGAGGCCCTGGGTAGGCCGCAGTTCTTC
CSVEALGRPQFF
>-|TRBV5-6|-|TRBJ2-7
TGTGCCAGCAGCACGGGACTGGGATTCGAGCAGTACTTC
CASSTGLGFEQYF
>-|TRBV20-1|TRBD2|TRBJ2-1
TGCAGTGCTAGACCTAGCGGGAGTCTCGATGAGCAGTTCTTC
CSARPSGSLDEQFF
>few|TRBV29-1|-|TRBJ2-3
TGCAGCGTGAACAGGGTGGCCACAGATACGCAGTATTTT
CSVNRVATDTQYF
>-|TRBV5-5|-|TRBJ1-2
TGTGCCAGCAGCTTGGCAGCAACTGATTATGGCTACACCTTC
CASSLAATDYGYTF